What follows describes a single T cell receptor (beta chain). Its antigen is currently unknown. As for time point: patch test 3, about 24 weeks after DPC sensitization. Treatment denoted: therapeutic diphenylcyclopropenone sensitization with weekly scalp DPC. Donors were 18 to 70-year-old alopecia patients suitable for DPC. These data are taken from a study of human T cells and chemical hapten exposure. The study's library attached unique molecular identifiers to single cDNA molecules. MiXCR was run by TCRdb on the RACE reads, yielding one entry per CDR3 protein. Among roughly 90,000 distinct CDR3 sequences listed, under 13% were seen once. Germline lookup yields CDR1 SQVTM and CDR2 ANQGSEA. Trimming cost V 3 bases and J 3 bases, with 10 bases left between them. The CDR3 spans 13 residues. Study results and limitations: There was no change with DPC sensitization in TCRs above 1 in 1000 frequency.

The sequence was collected from a woman under 40 with alopecia areata. Some clones in this sample may be carry-over from other donors' samples. The chain combines TRBV29-1 with TRBJ2-3; D might be TRBD1 (6 bases). The sequencing used whole blood, collected in connection with sensitization to the hapten diphenylcyclopropenone (DPC). CDR3 coding DNA: TGCAGCGTTGACGTCCAGGGGACAGATACGCAGTATTTT. Amino acid sequence: CSVDVQGTDTQYF.